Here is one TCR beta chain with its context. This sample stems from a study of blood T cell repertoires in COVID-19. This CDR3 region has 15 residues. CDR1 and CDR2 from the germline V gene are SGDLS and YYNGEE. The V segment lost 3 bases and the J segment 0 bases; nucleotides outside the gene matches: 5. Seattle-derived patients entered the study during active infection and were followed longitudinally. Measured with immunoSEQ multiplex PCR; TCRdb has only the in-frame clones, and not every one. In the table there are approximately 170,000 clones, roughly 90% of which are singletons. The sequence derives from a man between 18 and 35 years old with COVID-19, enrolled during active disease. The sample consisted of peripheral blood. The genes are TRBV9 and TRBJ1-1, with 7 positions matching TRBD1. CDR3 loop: CASSAWGQLNTEAFF. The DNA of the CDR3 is TGTGCCAGCAGCGCGTGGGGACAGTTGAACACTGAAGCTTTCTTT.